Included here is one T cell receptor (beta chain) sequence, with context. This sample was included in a study of blood T cell repertoires in COVID-19. Study overall: The United States, Italy and Spain provided the acute and convalescent COVID-19 samples.

The method was immunoSEQ multiplex PCR; TCRdb's version includes in-frame clones alone and lacks a portion of them. The table has about 140,000 clones, over 65% seen once; the top ten hold under 6%. The CDR3 length is 21 residues. The J segment lost 0 bases and the V segment lost 0 bases, leaving 12 bases of the junction unmatched. Germline CDR1 SGHTA, CDR2 FQGNSA. The chain has TRBV7-2 and TRBJ2-6; 9 bases line up with TRBD1. This TCR came from a woman of 80 years or more with active or convalescent COVID-19. Sequencing used peripheral blood. CDR3 region: CASSLASGQGTQISGANVLTF. In DNA, the CDR3 is TGTGCCAGCAGCTTAGCGTCGGGACAGGGCACACAAATCTCTGGGGCCAACGTCCTGACTTTC.